A selection of T cell receptor beta chains follows, all from one sample in a study of cytomegalovirus exposure and HLA in healthy donors. TCRdb's copy holds only in-frame clones and misses some; the assay was immunoSEQ multiplex PCR. Counted here are 140,000 to 150,000 clones, under 85% occurring once; the ten biggest clones make up 6.7%. Specimen: PBMCs. The receptor set was obtained from a woman aged 40 to 49 in good health and CMV-seropositive. Both conserved end residues are part of each CDR3. The order of the fields is CDR3 DNA, CDR3 protein, clone size, V gene, J gene, D gene. A D gene is named only where the DNA matches it firmly. Expanded clones get a size class; other rows say once, few or many, or leave the size out.

CDR3nt: TGTGCCAGCAGTTTGGGAGGGCACAGACTCGTCACTGAAGCTTTCTTT; CDR3aa: CASSLGGHRLVTEAFF; abundance: few; v_gene: TRBV27; j_gene: TRBJ1-1; d_gene: NA
CDR3nt: TGCGCCAGCAGCCAAGAATTACGGGACAGGGGAAGCGGCTACACCTTC; CDR3aa: CASSQELRDRGSGYTF; abundance: once; v_gene: TRBV4-1; j_gene: TRBJ1-2; d_gene: TRBD1
CDR3nt: TGTGCCAGCAGCTTAGGGCGGGGGGGCTACAATGAGCAGTTCTTC; CDR3aa: CASSLGRGGYNEQFF; abundance: NA; v_gene: TRBV7-3; j_gene: TRBJ2-1; d_gene: TRBD2
CDR3nt: TGTGCTAGTGGTGTAGACTTTTCCTACGAGCAGTACTTC; CDR3aa: CASGVDFSYEQYF; abundance: NA; v_gene: TRBV12-5; j_gene: TRBJ2-7; d_gene: NA
CDR3nt: TGTGCCAGCAGCTCCGTGCCGGGACTGAAAAACACTGAAGCTTTCTTT; CDR3aa: CASSSVPGLKNTEAFF; abundance: NA; v_gene: TRBV11-3; j_gene: TRBJ1-1; d_gene: NA
CDR3nt: TGTGCCAGCAGTGAGGCGGCATCCCCGGGGGAAGCTTTCTTT; CDR3aa: CASSEAASPGEAFF; abundance: NA; v_gene: TRBV6-1; j_gene: TRBJ1-1; d_gene: NA
CDR3nt: TGTGCCAGCAGCTTACCGGGGTATAATGAAAAACTGTTTTTT; CDR3aa: CASSLPGYNEKLFF; abundance: NA; v_gene: TRBV7-2; j_gene: TRBJ1-4; d_gene: NA
CDR3nt: TGTGCCGCAACTAGCGGGGGGGTTGAGGAGCAGTACTTC; CDR3aa: CAATSGGVEEQYF; abundance: NA; v_gene: TRBV28; j_gene: TRBJ2-7; d_gene: TRBD2
CDR3nt: TGTGCCAGCAGCTTCGGCTCTGGGGCCAACGTCCTGACTTTC; CDR3aa: CASSFGSGANVLTF; abundance: NA; v_gene: TRBV7-9; j_gene: TRBJ2-6; d_gene: NA
CDR3nt: TGTGCCAGCAGTTACTCGGGCCTTGGCAATGAGCAGTTCTTC; CDR3aa: CASSYSGLGNEQFF; abundance: NA; v_gene: TRBV6-5; j_gene: TRBJ2-1; d_gene: NA
CDR3nt: TGTGCCAGCAGCTTAGAACGGACAGGGAGGTACATTCAGTACTTC; CDR3aa: CASSLERTGRYIQYF; abundance: once; v_gene: TRBV11-2; j_gene: TRBJ2-4; d_gene: TRBD1
CDR3nt: TGTGCCAGCAGTAGGGGTGGCAGAGACACCGGGGAGCTGTTTTTT; CDR3aa: CASSRGGRDTGELFF; abundance: NA; v_gene: TRBV2; j_gene: TRBJ2-2; d_gene: NA
CDR3nt: TGCGCCAGCAGCTTGGATGGGGGGAGTGGTCAGCCCCAGCATTTT; CDR3aa: CASSLDGGSGQPQHF; abundance: NA; v_gene: TRBV5-1; j_gene: TRBJ1-5; d_gene: NA
CDR3nt: TGTGCCAGCAGTTCGACAGGGGCTGGGGGAGCTGAAGCTTTCTTT; CDR3aa: CASSSTGAGGAEAFF; abundance: NA; v_gene: TRBV27; j_gene: TRBJ1-1; d_gene: TRBD1
CDR3nt: TGCGCCAGCAGCCCCGCCGGGACTAGCGCGGGCGTGCAGTACTTC; CDR3aa: CASSPAGTSAGVQYF; abundance: NA; v_gene: TRBV4-1; j_gene: TRBJ2-7; d_gene: TRBD2
CDR3nt: TGTGCCAGCAGCGTAGCGGGAGGGGCTCACACTGAAGCTTTCTTT; CDR3aa: CASSVAGGAHTEAFF; abundance: NA; v_gene: TRBV9; j_gene: TRBJ1-1; d_gene: NA
CDR3nt: TGTGCCAGTAGTATAGAGGACATGAACCATCAGCCCCAGCATTTT; CDR3aa: CASSIEDMNHQPQHF; abundance: NA; v_gene: TRBV19; j_gene: TRBJ1-5; d_gene: NA
CDR3nt: TGTGCCAGCAGCCGACTAGACGAGCAGTACTTC; CDR3aa: CASSRLDEQYF; abundance: NA; v_gene: TRBV6-5; j_gene: TRBJ2-7; d_gene: NA
CDR3nt: TGTGCCAGCAGCCCACGGGGGAGCGGGGGATCCTACGAGCAGTACTTC; CDR3aa: CASSPRGSGGSYEQYF; abundance: NA; v_gene: TRBV5-4; j_gene: TRBJ2-7; d_gene: TRBD2
CDR3nt: TGCAGCGTTGACCGAGGTAACACCGGGGAGCTGTTTTTT; CDR3aa: CSVDRGNTGELFF; abundance: few; v_gene: TRBV29-1; j_gene: TRBJ2-2; d_gene: NA
CDR3nt: TGTGCCGGCAGCACCGGACAGGGGCTTAATCAGCCCCAGCATTTT; CDR3aa: CAGSTGQGLNQPQHF; abundance: NA; v_gene: TRBV7-2; j_gene: TRBJ1-5; d_gene: TRBD1
CDR3nt: TGTGCCAGCTCACCAAAGGGACTAAGGGCCCAAGGGGGAGAGACCCAGTACTTC; CDR3aa: CASSPKGLRAQGGETQYF; abundance: NA; v_gene: TRBV18; j_gene: TRBJ2-5; d_gene: NA
CDR3nt: TGCGCCAGCAGCCAAGATATTTCCCGTGATCAGCCCCAGCATTTT; CDR3aa: CASSQDISRDQPQHF; abundance: NA; v_gene: TRBV4-1; j_gene: TRBJ1-5; d_gene: NA
CDR3nt: TGCGCCAGCAGCCAAGAGGAGTGGAGGGGAGATCAGCCCCAGCATTTT; CDR3aa: CASSQEEWRGDQPQHF; abundance: few; v_gene: TRBV4-3; j_gene: TRBJ1-5; d_gene: NA
CDR3nt: TGTGCCAGCAGCTTAGGCCAGGGGGCCTACGAGCAGTACTTC; CDR3aa: CASSLGQGAYEQYF; abundance: NA; v_gene: TRBV11-2; j_gene: TRBJ2-7; d_gene: TRBD1
CDR3nt: TGTGCCATCACCGCAAGCCTGAACACTGAAGCTTTCTTT; CDR3aa: CAITASLNTEAFF; abundance: few; v_gene: TRBV10-3; j_gene: TRBJ1-1; d_gene: NA
CDR3nt: TGTGCCAGCAGCTTGTCACTGCCGGGACAGGGTTCCTACGAGCAGTACTTC; CDR3aa: CASSLSLPGQGSYEQYF; abundance: NA; v_gene: TRBV7-2; j_gene: TRBJ2-7; d_gene: TRBD1
CDR3nt: TGCGCCAGCAGCTTGGCCGAGGCGGGGGGGCCGGTAGTTGAGCAGTTCTTC; CDR3aa: CASSLAEAGGPVVEQFF; abundance: NA; v_gene: TRBV5-1; j_gene: TRBJ2-1; d_gene: TRBD2
CDR3nt: TGTGCCAGCACTCTTGGGCGGCAGGGTTTGATTTCCTACGGCTACACCTTC; CDR3aa: CASTLGRQGLISYGYTF; abundance: NA; v_gene: TRBV2; j_gene: TRBJ1-2; d_gene: NA
CDR3nt: TGTGCCAGCAGCTGGGGACAGGGGGGACCCTACGAGCAGTACTTC; CDR3aa: CASSWGQGGPYEQYF; abundance: NA; v_gene: TRBV5-6; j_gene: TRBJ2-7; d_gene: TRBD1
CDR3nt: TGTGCCAGCAGCTTGGTGCCGCGAGAGACCCAGTACTTC; CDR3aa: CASSLVPRETQYF; abundance: NA; v_gene: TRBV5-4; j_gene: TRBJ2-5; d_gene: NA
CDR3nt: TGTGCCAGCAGCCTAGCGGGGACTGACAATGAGCAGTTCTTC; CDR3aa: CASSLAGTDNEQFF; abundance: NA; v_gene: TRBV9; j_gene: TRBJ2-1; d_gene: TRBD2
CDR3nt: TGTGCCAGCAGCTGGCAGGGTGAGCAGTTCTTC; CDR3aa: CASSWQGEQFF; abundance: NA; v_gene: TRBV5-6; j_gene: TRBJ2-1; d_gene: NA
CDR3nt: TGTGCCAGCAGACCTTGGCCGGGAGAGGGCTACACCTTC; CDR3aa: CASRPWPGEGYTF; abundance: NA; v_gene: TRBV6-5; j_gene: TRBJ1-2; d_gene: NA
CDR3nt: TGTGCCAGCAGCCTATCTACCGGGACAGGGTATGAGTATGGCTACACCTTC; CDR3aa: CASSLSTGTGYEYGYTF; abundance: NA; v_gene: TRBV28; j_gene: TRBJ1-2; d_gene: TRBD1
CDR3nt: TGTGCCAGCAGTTTATCGTGGAGTCTGATAGGGAGACCCAGCGATCAGCCCCAGCATTTT; CDR3aa: CASSLSWSLIGRPSDQPQHF; abundance: once; v_gene: TRBV28; j_gene: TRBJ1-5; d_gene: NA
CDR3nt: TGTGCCAGCAGCTACAGCCCCAATGAAAAACTGTTTTTT; CDR3aa: CASSYSPNEKLFF; abundance: once; v_gene: TRBV9; j_gene: TRBJ1-4; d_gene: NA
CDR3nt: TGTGCCAGCAGCTTAGGCGGGCGAGAGACCCAGTACTTC; CDR3aa: CASSLGGRETQYF; abundance: NA; v_gene: TRBV7-6; j_gene: TRBJ2-5; d_gene: NA
CDR3nt: TGTGCCAGCAGCACCAGGGGGCACACTGAAGCTTTCTTT; CDR3aa: CASSTRGHTEAFF; abundance: NA; v_gene: TRBV7-6; j_gene: TRBJ1-1; d_gene: TRBD1
CDR3nt: TGCGCCAGCAGCGAAACTACAGGGGAGAACATTCAGTACTTC; CDR3aa: CASSETTGENIQYF; abundance: NA; v_gene: TRBV5-1; j_gene: TRBJ2-4; d_gene: TRBD1
CDR3nt: TGTGCCCGGACGAGGGTCACAGATATGCAGTATTTT; CDR3aa: CARTRVTDMQYF; abundance: NA; v_gene: TRBV30; j_gene: TRBJ2-3; d_gene: NA
CDR3nt: TGTGCCAGCAGCCAAGAAAGTACCTACGGGGCCAACGTCCTGACTTTC; CDR3aa: CASSQESTYGANVLTF; abundance: NA; v_gene: TRBV4-2; j_gene: TRBJ2-6; d_gene: NA
CDR3nt: TGCGCCAGCTCTGTACAGGGAAACGGTGAAAAACTGTTTTTT; CDR3aa: CASSVQGNGEKLFF; abundance: NA; v_gene: TRBV5-1; j_gene: TRBJ1-4; d_gene: NA
CDR3nt: TGCGCCAGCAGAGAACAGGGCTTTAACTATGGCTACACCTTC; CDR3aa: CASREQGFNYGYTF; abundance: NA; v_gene: TRBV5-1; j_gene: TRBJ1-2; d_gene: NA
CDR3nt: TGTGCCAGCAGTTACAGCAAGTTAGCTAACTATGGCTACACCTTC; CDR3aa: CASSYSKLANYGYTF; abundance: NA; v_gene: TRBV6-5; j_gene: TRBJ1-2; d_gene: NA
CDR3nt: TGTGCCAGCAGCTTAGAAGCGGGGAACTCCTACGAGCAGTACTTC; CDR3aa: CASSLEAGNSYEQYF; abundance: NA; v_gene: TRBV7-6; j_gene: TRBJ2-7; d_gene: TRBD2
CDR3nt: TGTGCCAGCTGGACAGGGTCGCACGAGCAGTACTTC; CDR3aa: CASWTGSHEQYF; abundance: NA; v_gene: TRBV27; j_gene: TRBJ2-7; d_gene: TRBD1
CDR3nt: TGTGCCAGCAGCCCGCCCCGGGGAACGGTCGGTACCTACGAGCAGTACTTC; CDR3aa: CASSPPRGTVGTYEQYF; abundance: NA; v_gene: TRBV5-4; j_gene: TRBJ2-7; d_gene: NA
CDR3nt: TGTGCCAGCAGTGACTCCGCAGATTCACCCCTCCACTTT; CDR3aa: CASSDSADSPLHF; abundance: NA; v_gene: TRBV6-4; j_gene: TRBJ1-6; d_gene: NA
CDR3nt: TGTGCCAGCAGTTTCCTAGCGGGGGGGCTAGGGGAGCAGTTCTTC; CDR3aa: CASSFLAGGLGEQFF; abundance: NA; v_gene: TRBV28; j_gene: TRBJ2-1; d_gene: TRBD2
CDR3nt: TGTGCCAGCTCACCCCGGAGGGAGGGCGAGCAGTACTTC; CDR3aa: CASSPRREGEQYF; abundance: NA; v_gene: TRBV18; j_gene: TRBJ2-7; d_gene: TRBD2
CDR3nt: TGTGCCAGCAGTGAATCCGGGACTAGCGGGGACTACAATGAGCAGTTCTTC; CDR3aa: CASSESGTSGDYNEQFF; abundance: NA; v_gene: TRBV6-1; j_gene: TRBJ2-1; d_gene: TRBD2
CDR3nt: TGTGCCAGCAGTTTATCCCATTCGACAGGGGGCGGCTATGGCTACACCTTC; CDR3aa: CASSLSHSTGGGYGYTF; abundance: NA; v_gene: TRBV27; j_gene: TRBJ1-2; d_gene: TRBD1
CDR3nt: TGCGCCAGCTCTCCCAAGACAGGGGTTAAGGGACACACCGGGGAGCTGTTTTTT; CDR3aa: CASSPKTGVKGHTGELFF; abundance: NA; v_gene: TRBV10-2; j_gene: TRBJ2-2; d_gene: TRBD1
CDR3nt: TGTGCCATCATGTCGGGGACAGGGAGGCCCTACGAGCAGTACTTC; CDR3aa: CAIMSGTGRPYEQYF; abundance: NA; v_gene: TRBV10-3; j_gene: TRBJ2-7; d_gene: TRBD1
CDR3nt: TGTGCCAGCAGGAGGGGACACCTCGACACCTACGAGCAGTACTTC; CDR3aa: CASRRGHLDTYEQYF; abundance: once; v_gene: TRBV6-1; j_gene: TRBJ2-7; d_gene: NA